The 23 T cell receptor beta chains below all came from one sample that was sequenced in a study of cytomegalovirus exposure and HLA in healthy donors. PCR involved 60 Vbeta and 13 Jbeta primers. TCRdb's table, derived via immunoSEQ multiplex PCR, lists solely in-frame clones and lacks some. The sample includes about 140,000 clones, around 73% of them seen just once. The sample taken for sequencing was PBMCs. The receptors originated from a female donor in good health and CMV-seronegative.

This clone was observed a handful of times. Other nucleotide sequences in the sample specify the same CDR3. This chain joins TRBV30 and TRBJ1-2, with D possibly matching TRBD1 (5 bases). Germline lookup yields CDR1 GTSNPN and CDR2 SVGIG (reference sequence). This CDR3 is 11 amino acids long. The V and J ends lost 3 bases and 5 bases respectively, with 7 bases between them. The DNA for the CDR3 is TGTGCCTGGAGCGACAGATATGGCTACACCTTC. It encodes CAWSDRYGYTF.

CDR3 residues: CASSPGLAGAETQYF. The CDR3 nucleotides read TGCGCCAGCAGCCCGGGACTAGCGGGAGCCGAGACCCAGTACTTC. The chain is built from TRBV5-1 and TRBJ2-5, with 14 nucleotides matching TRBD2. Trimming removed 4 bases from V and 5 bases from J; junction bases left unmatched: 4. CDR3 size: 15 residues. Germline V gene data show CDR1 as SGHRS and CDR2 as YFSETQ.

The rearrangement uses TRBV7-8 and TRBJ2-1; 13 nucleotides agree with TRBD2. Trimming took 1 base from V and 8 from J; bases not matched to a gene: 5. Germline-derived CDR1 and CDR2 are SGHVS and FQNEAQ. CDR3 size: 16 residues. The CDR3 nucleotides are TGTGCCAGCAGCTTAGAACTAGCGGGGGGGGTCGATGAGCAGTTCTTC. Protein product: CASSLELAGGVDEQFF. Complete variable domain (other parts from reference TRBV7-8 and TRBJ2-1): GAGVSQSPRYKVAKRGQDVALRCDPISGHVSLFWYQQALGQGPEFLTYFQNEAQLDKSGLPSDRFFAERPEGSVSTLKIQRTQQEDSAVYLCASSLELAGGVDEQFFGPGTRLTVL.

V gene TRBV28 combines with J gene TRBJ1-5; TRBD1 matches at 11 bases. The CDR3 extends over 16 amino acids. Trimming removed 7 bases from V and 2 bases from J; junction bases left unmatched: 7. Germline CDR1 and CDR2: MDHEN and SYDVKM. The CDR3, as DNA: TGTGCCAGCAAGGACAGGGGGCTTTTAGGCAATCAGCCCCAGCATTTT. This encodes CASKDRGLLGNQPQHF.

This chain joins TRBV19 and TRBJ2-1; TRBD2 aligns across 10 bases. The CDR3 runs 18 residues. Germline V gives CDR1 LNHDA, CDR2 SQIVND (reference sequence). V dropped 3 bases and J dropped 4; count of bases not matched to a gene: 12. The CDR3 sequence: CASSMGLAGAPRYNEQFF. In nucleotides, the CDR3 is TGTGCCAGTAGTATGGGGCTAGCGGGAGCCCCGAGATACAATGAGCAGTTCTTC.

This clone has a single count. The gene calls are TRBV30 and TRBJ1-5; TRBD1 matches 8 bases. With 1 base clipped from V and 5 bases from J, the junction kept 4 bases outside the gene matches. Germline lookup yields CDR1 GTSNPN and CDR2 SVGIG (reference sequence). The CDR3 consists of 14 residues. The CDR3 region has the DNA TGTGCCTGGAGTGCCGGGACAGGACATCAGCCCCAGCATTTT. As protein: CAWSAGTGHQPQHF.

V is TRBV7-9 and J is TRBJ1-2; D gene unclear. Trimming left V 5 bases short and J 3 bases short, with 16 bases between. CDR1 SEHNR and CDR2 FQNEAQ come from the germline V gene (reference sequence). There are 15 residues in the CDR3. The CDR3, as DNA: TGTGCCAGCAGCCCCCCCGGGGTGGGCGACTATGGCTACACCTTC. Protein sequence: CASSPPGVGDYGYTF.

Comments on this clone: The germline gene is not matched at one end of the junction; a read error may be the cause. The chain links TRBV7-2 to TRBJ1-4; perhaps TRBD1 as D (6 bases). The CDR3 is made up of 14 amino acids. Germline V gives CDR1 SGHTA, CDR2 FQGNSA. This CDR3 reads CANSPGTPNEKLFF. CDR3 in DNA: TGTGCCAACAGCCCCGGGACACCGAATGAAAAACTGTTTTTT.

The chain is built from TRBV6-1 and TRBJ2-7; TRBD2 agrees at 9 bases. V lost 4 bases, J lost 5 bases, and 9 bases stayed unmatched. Germline CDR1 is MNHNS and CDR2 is SASEGT. This CDR3 has 15 residues. CDR3 region: CASSVEVAGDHEQYF. The CDR3 DNA follows: TGTGCCAGCAGTGTCGAAGTAGCGGGAGACCACGAGCAGTACTTC.

V usage is TRBV15 and J usage is TRBJ2-7, with 11 bases that match TRBD2. CDR3 length: 16 amino acids. Germline-derived CDR1 and CDR2 are LNHNV and YYDKDF (reference sequence). The ends lost 1 base at V and 3 bases at J; junction bases unmatched: 5. The CDR3 reads CATSRGASGRFYEQYF. The CDR3 nucleotides are TGTGCCACCAGCAGAGGAGCTAGCGGGAGGTTCTACGAGCAGTACTTC.

This clone was recorded a few times. The J gene is TRBJ2-2, the V gene TRBV10-3, with 11 bases fitting TRBD2. J lost 6 bases, V lost 6 bases, and 6 bases had no gene match. The germline V gene encodes CDR1 ENHRY and CDR2 SYGVKD. CDR3 length: 15 residues. CDR3 region: CAIRPGLAESGELFF. CDR3 in DNA: TGTGCCATCAGGCCGGGACTAGCGGAGTCCGGGGAGCTGTTTTTT.

This chain connects TRBV28 to TRBJ2-5, with TRBD2 identical over 10 bases. The CDR3 spans 14 residues. The germline V gene has CDR1 MDHEN and CDR2 SYDVKM. Trimming removed 6 bases from V and 5 bases from J; junction bases left unmatched: 6. The CDR3: CASRDSGLAETQYF. DNA for the CDR3: TGTGCCAGCAGGGACTCGGGACTAGCGGAGACCCAGTACTTC.

This clone showed up just a few times. DNA of the CDR3: TGTGCCAGTAGTACCGCCCCCCCCGGGGACTACACCTTC. This codes for CASSTAPPGDYTF. The chain couples TRBV19 to TRBJ1-2, with D unresolved. CDR3 length: 13 amino acids. The V gene's germline CDR1 is LNHDA and CDR2 SQIVND (reference sequence). Deletions cut 4 bases from V and 10 bases from J, with 16 bases between.

The chain combines TRBV5-4 with TRBJ2-3, with a possible D match to TRBD2 (5 bases). This CDR3 has 15 amino acids. Germline values: CDR1 SGHNT, CDR2 YYREEE (reference sequence). V shed 1 base and J shed 3 bases, with 12 bases lying between them. CDR3 loop: CASSLRASLTDTQYF. CDR3 bases: TGTGCCAGCAGCTTGAGGGCTAGCTTGACAGATACGCAGTATTTT.

This clone was found a few times. V gene TRBV5-5 combines with J gene TRBJ2-7, with 15 bases fitting TRBD2. V was clipped by 2 bases and J by 3 bases; unmatched bases: 9. This CDR3 comprises 18 residues. Germline assignment: CDR1 SGHKS and CDR2 YYEKEE (reference sequence). The CDR3 bases are TGTGCCAGCAGCTTCGGCAGAGGACTAGCGGGAGGGAGCTACGAGCAGTACTTC. This encodes CASSFGRGLAGGSYEQYF.

The rearrangement joins TRBV7-2 to TRBJ2-3; 7 bases are a match to TRBD1. J lost 4 bases, V lost 1 base, and 5 bases had no gene match. CDR1 is SGHTA, CDR2 FQGNSA, per germline. CDR3 length equals 15 residues. The CDR3, as DNA: TGTGCCAGCAGCTTAGGACAGGGCGGCGCAGATACGCAGTATTTT. Amino acid sequence: CASSLGQGGADTQYF.

The gene calls are TRBV15 and TRBJ2-7; 11 bases match TRBD2. This CDR3 contains 14 residues. The trim removed 3 bases at V and 5 bases at J, leaving 3 bases unmatched. Germline V CDR1 and CDR2: LNHNV, YYDKDF (reference sequence). The CDR3 region is CATSSSGGANEQYF. CDR3 in DNA: TGTGCCACCAGCAGTAGCGGGGGGGCGAACGAGCAGTACTTC.

This chain joins TRBV6-5 and TRBJ2-5; 7 bases are shared with TRBD1. Matching the DNA end better, TRBJ2-7 makes the J call doubtful. CDR1 and CDR2 from the germline V gene are MNHEY and SVGAGI. The CDR3 is made up of 16 amino acids. The CDR3 DNA is TGTGCCAGCAGTTACTCGAAATTGACAGGGAGCTACGAGCAGTACTTC. Its protein product is CASSYSKLTGSYEQYF.

The V call is TRBV6-1, the J call TRBJ2-4, with D maybe TRBD2 (5 bases). Deletions cut 4 bases from V and 5 bases from J, with 9 bases between. From germline, CDR1 is MNHNS and CDR2 SASEGT. The CDR3 is made up of 13 amino acids. The CDR3 loop reads CASSGRRENIQYF. In nucleotides, the CDR3 is TGTGCCAGCAGTGGGCGGCGGGAAAACATTCAGTACTTC.

Comments on this clone: The sample carries other DNA sequences with the same CDR3. The V gene is TRBV27, the J gene TRBJ2-2; unclear D gene. CDR3 length: 14 amino acids. Germline-derived CDR1 and CDR2 are MNHEY and SMNVEV (reference sequence). The germline V and J ends were trimmed by 7 bases and 6 bases, with 15 bases remaining between them. CDR3 loop: CASTDRGWAGELFF. The DNA of the CDR3 is TGTGCCAGCACCGACCGAGGATGGGCCGGGGAGCTGTTTTTT.

This chain's CDR3 is CASSYTTNTEAFF. Here the CDR3 DNA reads TGTGCCAGCAGCTACACCACGAACACTGAAGCTTTCTTT. The rearrangement uses TRBV11-2 and TRBJ1-1; no firm D call. V lost 4 bases, J lost 1 base, and 7 bases lay in between. The CDR3 is 13 amino acids. Germline V gene sequence: CDR1 SGHAT, CDR2 FQNNGV.

V is TRBV7-8 and J is TRBJ1-5, with TRBD1 matching 7 bases. J lost 6 bases, V lost 5 bases, and 4 bases had no gene match. CDR3 length: 13 amino acids. Germline assignment: CDR1 SGHVS and CDR2 FQNEAQ. The CDR3 is CASSKDRIQPQHF. The CDR3, as DNA: TGTGCCAGCAGCAAGGACAGGATTCAGCCCCAGCATTTT.

This sequence joins TRBV9 and TRBJ2-2; 7 positions agree with TRBD1. The V segment lost 4 bases and the J segment 1 base; nucleotides outside the gene matches: 4. This CDR3 comprises 15 residues. CDR1 and CDR2 from the germline V gene are SGDLS and YYNGEE. Here the CDR3 reads CASSPRQGNTGELFF. In DNA form, the CDR3 reads TGTGCCAGCAGCCCCCGACAGGGGAACACCGGGGAGCTGTTTTTT.